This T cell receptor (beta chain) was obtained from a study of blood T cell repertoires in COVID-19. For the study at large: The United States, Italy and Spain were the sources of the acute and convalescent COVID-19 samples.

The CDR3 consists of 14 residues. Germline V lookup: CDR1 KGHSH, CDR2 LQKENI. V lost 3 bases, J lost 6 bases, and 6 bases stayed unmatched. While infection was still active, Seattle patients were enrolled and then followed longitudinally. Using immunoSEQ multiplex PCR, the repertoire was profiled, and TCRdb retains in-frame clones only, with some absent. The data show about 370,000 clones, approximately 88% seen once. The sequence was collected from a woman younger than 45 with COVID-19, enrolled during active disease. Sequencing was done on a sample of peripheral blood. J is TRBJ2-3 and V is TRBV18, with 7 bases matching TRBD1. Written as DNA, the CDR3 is TGTGCCAGCTCACCCTGGGACAGAGGGGATACGCAGTATTTT. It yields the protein CASSPWDRGDTQYF.